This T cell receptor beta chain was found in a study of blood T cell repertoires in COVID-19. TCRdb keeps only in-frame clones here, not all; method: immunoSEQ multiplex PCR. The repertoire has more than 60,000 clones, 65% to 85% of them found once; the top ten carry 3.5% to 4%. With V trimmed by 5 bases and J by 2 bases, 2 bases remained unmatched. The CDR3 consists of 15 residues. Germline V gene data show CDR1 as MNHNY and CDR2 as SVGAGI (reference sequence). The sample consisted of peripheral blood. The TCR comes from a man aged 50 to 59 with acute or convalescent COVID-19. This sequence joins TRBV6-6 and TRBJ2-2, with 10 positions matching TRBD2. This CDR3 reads CASSRTSGNTGELFF. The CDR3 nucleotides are TGTGCCAGCAGTAGGACTAGCGGAAACACCGGGGAGCTGTTTTTT.